This T cell receptor (beta chain) was sequenced for a study of CD8 T cells in ankylosing spondylitis (dated 2017 in TCRdb). For context, the study as a whole: To find TCR variants linked to disease, the study profiled T cell receptor beta repertoires in ankylosing spondylitis patients and healthy donors. The full study cohort was made up of over 20 ankylosing spondylitis patients and some 100 healthy donors. Peripheral blood was sampled, and synovial fluid was also collected from ankylosing spondylitis patients. What the study reported, not specific to this receptor: Some motif variants were previously reported in synovial fluid and blood of reactive arthritis patients, suggesting common disease-initiation mechanisms. A TCR beta motif of 8 or 9 highly homologous amino acid variants appeared characteristic of blood from ankylosing spondylitis patients. Significant enrichment of the disease-linked clones was reported in matched synovial fluid samples from ankylosing spondylitis patients. In peripheral blood, the disease-linked clones were found at relatively low frequencies and had a CD8+ phenotype.

This clonotype has more than one count but fewer than ten. Its antigen has not been determined. Nothing much larger sits one base from this clone, and base qualities are not available. The instrument was an Illumina HiSeq 2500. TCR beta libraries were prepared by quantitative 5'-RACE with molecular barcodes. From the authors' description of their analysis: To identify disease-linked TCR variants, a new computational method was used, one built on a probabilistic model of VDJ rearrangement. Through fastp at Q25 and MiXCR, TCRdb rebuilt clones from the public reads, retaining in-frame beta chains. Each CDR3 protein gets just one entry, which takes the most common genes and DNA from the rows behind it. TCRdb's processing, not the study's, gives the V and J calls here. The table for this sample lists hundreds of thousands of distinct CDR3 sequences; 12% of them were counted only once. Together, the top ten hold 0.51% of the sample.

The CDR3 numbers 19 residues from cysteine through phenylalanine. The entry retains the CDR3 DNA only, 57 bases that are in frame from base 1. The germline V gene (reference sequence) provides CDR1 DFQATT and CDR2 SNEGSKA. V is clipped by 2 bases and J by 5 bases, and the sequence between their germline boundaries is 28 bases long. The sequenced sample was blood, either unsorted or a sorted T cell fraction (not recorded which). The source is a male donor with ankylosing spondylitis. Recombination joined TRBV20-1 with TRBJ1-3; the D gene is not confidently resolved. Here the CDR3 is given as CSARSPGSPAFPSRNTIYF. The sequenced DNA is TGCAGTGCTAGATCCCCCGGGAGTCCAGCATTTCCCTCGAGAAACACCATATATTTT.